Each of the 32 T cell receptor beta chains below was sequenced from the same sample in a study of blood T cell repertoires in COVID-19. Method: immunoSEQ multiplex PCR; TCRdb's copy keeps in-frame clones and lacks some. The sample records 130,000 or so clones, roughly 77% being singletons. The sequenced material came from peripheral blood. These receptors were obtained from a woman aged 70-85 years with COVID-19, enrolled during active disease.

The chain recombines TRBV9 with TRBJ2-3, with a possible D match to TRBD2 (5 bases). The CDR3 loop spans 12 amino acids. Germline CDR1 SGDLS, CDR2 YYNGEE. The ends were cut back, 4 bases at V and 6 bases at J, with 9 bases in the middle. The DNA of the CDR3 is TGTGCCAGCAGCTCCAGAGGGGATACGCAGTATTTT. Translation gives CASSSRGDTQYF.

J is TRBJ1-5 and V is TRBV19; 10 nucleotides agree with TRBD1. V lost 9 bases and J lost 2; bases outside the gene matches: 7. The CDR3 loop spans 15 amino acids. Germline V CDR1 and CDR2: LNHDA, SQIVND (reference sequence). The CDR3, as DNA: TGTGCCAGCGGGGACAGGGGAAGGGGCAATCAGCCCCAGCATTTT. Protein sequence: CASGDRGRGNQPQHF.

In its sample, this clone was seen once. The rearrangement uses TRBV30 and TRBJ1-6; D uncertain. CDR1 is GTSNPN and CDR2 is SVGIG in the germline V gene (reference sequence). Between the trimmed V and J ends, which lost 1 base and 7 bases, there was a span of 11 bases. This CDR3 is built from 14 residues. The CDR3 reads CAWSARSSNSPLHF. DNA for the CDR3: TGTGCCTGGAGTGCGCGTAGCTCCAATTCACCCCTCCACTTT. Filled out from reference TRBV30 and TRBJ1-6, the complete variable domain reads SQTIHQWPATLVQPVGSPLSLECTVEGTSNPNLYWYRQAAGRGLQLLFYSVGIGQISSEVPQNLSASRPQDRQFILSSKKLLLSDSGFYLCAWSARSSNSPLHFGNGTRLTVT.

This sequence joins TRBV2 and TRBJ2-5; 7 bases are shared with TRBD2. The V and J ends lost 7 bases and 2 bases, in that order; junction bases with no gene match: 10. CDR3 length: 15 amino acids. Germline CDR1 reads SNHLY; CDR2 reads FYNNEI. The CDR3 coding sequence is TGTGCCAGCATCTTGACTAGCATCATGCAAGAGACCCAGTACTTC. Encoded protein: CASILTSIMQETQYF.

The rearrangement uses TRBV2 and TRBJ2-7, with 7 bases fitting TRBD1. V lost 8 bases and J lost 5; bases outside the gene matches: 12. The CDR3 runs to 14 residues. Germline CDR1 SNHLY, CDR2 FYNNEI. CDR3 protein: CASVPGTVHNEQYF. The CDR3 coding sequence is TGTGCCAGCGTTCCCGGGACAGTCCACAACGAGCAGTACTTC.

The chain has TRBV3-1 (or the pseudogene TRBV3-2) and TRBJ1-2; tentatively, D is TRBD1 (5 bases). This CDR3 is 16 amino acids long. CDR1 LGHDT and CDR2 YNNKEL come from the germline V gene (reference sequence). The V gene lost 0 bases and the J gene lost 0 bases, with 11 bases spanning the gap. The DNA for the CDR3 is TGTGCCAGCAGCCAAGAGATGTCAGGGACTAACTATGGCTACACCTTC. Translation: CASSQEMSGTNYGYTF.

V gene TRBV5-1 combines with J gene TRBJ1-2, with D unresolved. The CDR3 has 12 residues. Looked up from germline, CDR1 is SGHRS and CDR2 is YFSETQ. V lost 3 bases, J lost 4 bases, and 7 bases lay in between. The DNA for the CDR3 is TGCGCCAGCAGCTGGGAGGGCTATGGCTACACCTTC. Translated: CASSWEGYGYTF.

This clone was seen just once. The gene calls are TRBV20-1 and TRBJ1-1; 9 nucleotides align to TRBD1. CDR3 length: 14 residues. The V and J ends lost 6 bases and 6 bases, in that order; junction bases with no gene match: 11. Germline V gene lookup returns CDR1 DFQATT and CDR2 SNEGSKA (reference sequence). The CDR3 DNA is TGCAGTGCGAGTCCGGGACAGGGTGTTCCTGAAGCTTTCTTT. Its translation: CSASPGQGVPEAFF.

This chain links TRBV30 with TRBJ1-6; TRBD1 matches 7 bases. CDR1 and CDR2 from the germline V gene are GTSNPN and SVGIG (reference sequence). The CDR3 totals 15 residues. Trimming took 0 bases from V and 5 from J; bases not matched to a gene: 4. CDR3 amino acids: CAWSVPGQNNSPLHF. DNA for the CDR3: TGTGCCTGGAGTGTTCCGGGACAGAATAATTCACCCCTCCACTTT. Using reference TRBV30 and TRBJ1-6 for the parts outside the CDR3, the full variable domain is SQTIHQWPATLVQPVGSPLSLECTVEGTSNPNLYWYRQAAGRGLQLLFYSVGIGQISSEVPQNLSASRPQDRQFILSSKKLLLSDSGFYLCAWSVPGQNNSPLHFGNGTRLTVT.

The chain joins TRBV7-8 to TRBJ2-1; D might be TRBD2 (5 bases). The CDR3 totals 15 residues. V lost 5 bases to trimming and J lost 3 bases, with 14 bases between them. Germline V CDR1 and CDR2: SGHVS, FQNEAQ. The CDR3 here is CASSPGGVFYNEQFF. The CDR3 DNA reads as TGTGCCAGCAGCCCTGGAGGAGTTTTCTACAATGAGCAGTTCTTC.

V gene TRBV7-2 combines with J gene TRBJ2-2, with D uncertain. The CDR3 totals 15 residues. Germline CDR1 reads SGHTA; CDR2 reads FQGNSA. V was cut by 5 bases and J by 1 base, with 11 bases left in between. The CDR3 DNA is TGTGCCAGCAGCCTTATGCGATGGAACACCGGGGAGCTGTTTTTT. Translation gives CASSLMRWNTGELFF. The full variable domain, its missing parts supplied by reference TRBV7-2 and TRBJ2-2, is GAGVSQSPSNKVTEKGKDVELRCDPISGHTALYWYRQSLGQGLEFLIYFQGNSAPDKSGLPSDRFSAERTGGSVSTLTIQRTQQEDSAVYLCASSLMRWNTGELFFGEGSRLTVL.

V usage is TRBV3-1 (or the pseudogene TRBV3-2) and J usage is TRBJ1-1; D is possibly TRBD1 (5 bases). The CDR3 sequence is 15 residues long. In germline, CDR1 is LGHDT, CDR2 YNNKEL (reference sequence). The V end lost 2 bases, the J end lost 5 bases, and 15 bases lay between the germline ends. CDR3 coding DNA: TGTGCCAGCAGCCAAAGGGTACAGGCTCAGACTGAAGCTTTCTTT. Its translation is CASSQRVQAQTEAFF.

V is TRBV19 and J is TRBJ1-2; tentatively, D is TRBD1 (5 bases). With 7 bases removed from V and 4 bases from J, the gap between germline ends came to 10 bases. There are 12 residues in the CDR3. Germline V gene lookup returns CDR1 LNHDA and CDR2 SQIVND (reference sequence). As DNA, the CDR3 is TGTGCCAGTACCACAGGTCGCTATGGCTACACCTTC. Translation: CASTTGRYGYTF.

The J gene is TRBJ2-6, the V gene TRBV4-1, with D possibly TRBD1 on 6 matching bases. The germline V gene encodes CDR1 MGHRA and CDR2 YSYEKL. Trimming pared 2 bases from V and 0 bases from J, leaving 14 bases between. This CDR3 spans 18 amino acids. CDR3 sequence reads: CASSQPGVANSGANVLTF. As DNA, the CDR3 is TGCGCCAGCAGCCAACCAGGGGTGGCAAACTCTGGGGCCAACGTCCTGACTTTC.

The chain uses TRBV19 and TRBJ2-1; 8 bases are a match to TRBD2. The ends lost 2 bases at V and 0 bases at J; junction bases unmatched: 3. The CDR3 runs 16 residues. CDR1 is LNHDA and CDR2 is SQIVND in the germline V gene (reference sequence). The CDR3 coding sequence is TGTGCCAGTAGTATAAATGCGGGGGGCTCCTACAATGAGCAGTTCTTC. Encoded protein: CASSINAGGSYNEQFF.

The genes are TRBV5-1 and TRBJ1-1; maybe TRBD1 (6 bases). V was cut by 0 bases and J by 1 base, with 16 bases left in between. In germline, CDR1 is SGHRS, CDR2 YFSETQ. The CDR3 spans 17 residues. As DNA, the CDR3 is TGCGCCAGCAGCTTGGGTGGAAACCGGGACACGAACACTGAAGCTTTCTTT. It translates to CASSLGGNRDTNTEAFF.

The chain combines TRBV6-8 with TRBJ2-7; 7 bases are a match to TRBD1. This CDR3 region has 14 residues. With 7 bases clipped from V and 4 bases from J, the junction kept 10 bases outside the gene matches. CDR1 MNHGY and CDR2 SAAAGT come from the germline V gene. The CDR3 DNA follows: TGTGCCAGCACCTTTAGACAGGGCAGGTACGAGCAGTACTTC. This encodes CASTFRQGRYEQYF.

J is TRBJ2-1 and V is TRBV6-5; 8 bases agree with TRBD2. In germline, CDR1 is MNHEY, CDR2 SVGAGI. The CDR3 has 14 residues. J gave up 8 bases and V 10 bases, and 13 bases lay outside the gene matches. The CDR3 spells CATALAGGTDEQFF. Written as DNA, the CDR3 is TGTGCCACGGCCCTTGCGGGGGGCACCGATGAGCAGTTCTTC.

This chain uses TRBV11-2 with TRBJ2-7; D perhaps matches TRBD2 (5 bases). The ends were cut back, 2 bases at V and 1 base at J, with 15 bases in the middle. The CDR3 covers 16 residues. CDR1 and CDR2 from the germline V gene are SGHAT and FQNNGV. The CDR3 reads CASSLSPGVGSYEQYF. The CDR3 region has the DNA TGTGCCAGCAGCTTAAGTCCCGGGGTTGGGTCCTACGAGCAGTACTTC.

The V gene is TRBV6-5, the J gene TRBJ1-1; D gene unclear. The CDR3 has 13 amino acids. In germline, CDR1 is MNHEY, CDR2 SVGAGI. V gave up 7 bases and J gave up 1 base, with 10 bases separating them. The CDR3 bases are TGTGCCAGCAATATTCAGAAGAACACTGAAGCTTTCTTT. It is translated as CASNIQKNTEAFF.

J is TRBJ1-3 and V is TRBV3-1 (or the pseudogene TRBV3-2); D is ambiguous. The V end lost 0 bases, the J end lost 2 bases, and 14 bases lay between the germline ends. The CDR3 spans 17 residues. In germline, CDR1 is LGHDT, CDR2 YNNKEL (reference sequence). The CDR3 loop is CASSQDLRSGAGNTIYF. DNA for the CDR3: TGTGCCAGCAGCCAAGATTTACGTAGCGGAGCTGGAAACACCATATATTTT.

The chain joins TRBV7-9 to TRBJ2-5; 8 bases are a match to TRBD2. From germline, CDR1 is SEHNR and CDR2 FQNEAQ (reference sequence). CDR3 length equals 12 residues. The junction had 10 bases not matched to a gene; V was cut back by 5 bases and J by 14 bases. The CDR3 region has the DNA TGTGCCAGCAGCCCCGTAGCGGGGCGGACTTACTTC. Translating it yields CASSPVAGRTYF.

J is TRBJ2-1 and V is TRBV10-3, with 10 nucleotides matching TRBD2. The CDR3 is made up of 14 amino acids. Germline CDR1 ENHRY, CDR2 SYGVKD. V lost 5 bases to trimming and J lost 7 bases; unmatched junction nucleotides: 5. For the CDR3, the DNA is TGTGCCATCAGTCTAGCGGGGGCTAGGAATGAGCAGTTCTTC. This sequence encodes CAISLAGARNEQFF.

The genes are TRBV5-6 and TRBJ1-1, with D perhaps TRBD1 (6 bases). V gave up 4 bases and J gave up 3 bases, with 19 bases separating them. This CDR3 has 16 residues. The V gene's germline CDR1 is SGHDT and CDR2 YYEEEE. The CDR3 loop is CASSPAPAGADTEAFF. The CDR3 region has the DNA TGTGCCAGCAGCCCAGCCCCGGCGGGGGCCGACACTGAAGCTTTCTTT.

This clone has more than one count but fewer than ten. The chain carries TRBV12-3 or TRBV12-4 and TRBJ1-1; D is unresolved. The CDR3 spans 13 residues. V shed 3 bases and J shed 8 bases, with 13 bases lying between them. The CDR3 sequence: CASSFEPYLEAFF. CDR3 nucleotides: TGTGCCAGCAGTTTCGAACCTTACTTAGAAGCTTTCTTT.

In regard to this clone: The same CDR3 is also encoded by other DNA sequences in this sample. The chain employs TRBV7-9 and TRBJ1-2; D not resolved. Trimming removed 5 bases at V and 0 bases at J, with 10 bases between. Germline V gene lookup returns CDR1 SEHNR and CDR2 FQNEAQ (reference sequence). The CDR3 is made up of 14 amino acids. CDR3 loop: CASSPSLANYGYTF. The CDR3 DNA is TGTGCCAGCAGCCCGAGCCTAGCTAACTATGGCTACACCTTC.

The genes are TRBV9 and TRBJ2-1, with D perhaps TRBD2 (7 bases). This CDR3 has 17 amino acids. V lost 0 bases and J 1 base, leaving 14 bases between the germline ends. Germline V CDR1 and CDR2: SGDLS, YYNGEE. CDR3 bases: TGTGCCAGCAGCGTAGGTGGCGGGGGCCCATCCTACAATGAGCAGTTCTTC. Translated: CASSVGGGGPSYNEQFF.

V gene TRBV7-9 combines with J gene TRBJ2-7; 9 bases match TRBD1. V shed 5 bases and J 6 bases; nucleotides not matched to a gene: 8. Germline CDR1 and CDR2: SEHNR and FQNEAQ (reference sequence). The CDR3 spans 14 residues. As DNA, the CDR3 is TGTGCCAGCAGCACCGGGACAGGGACGAGCGAGCAGTACTTC. Its protein is CASSTGTGTSEQYF.

J is TRBJ1-3 and V is TRBV9; 9 bases fit TRBD1. The CDR3 consists of 15 residues. CDR1 and CDR2 (germline): SGDLS, YYNGEE. The V segment lost 2 bases and the J segment 2 bases; nucleotides outside the gene matches: 2. The CDR3 region is CASSVGTGTGNTIYF. The CDR3 bases are TGTGCCAGCAGCGTTGGGACAGGGACTGGAAACACCATATATTTT.

V usage is TRBV2 and J usage is TRBJ1-1; 12 positions match TRBD1. CDR3 length equals 15 residues. J gave up 5 bases and V 6 bases, and 7 bases lay outside the gene matches. The germline V gene has CDR1 SNHLY and CDR2 FYNNEI. The CDR3 bases are TGTGCCAGCAGAGGGACAGGGGGCGTCAAGACTGAAGCTTTCTTT. It encodes CASRGTGGVKTEAFF. The full variable domain, in which reference TRBV2 and TRBJ1-1 provide the parts outside the CDR3, is EPEVTQTPSHQVTQMGQEVILRCVPISNHLYFYWYRQILGQKVEFLVSFYNNEISEKSEIFDDQFSVERPDGSNFTLKIRSTKLEDSAMYFCASRGTGGVKTEAFFGQGTRLTVV.

This chain links TRBV5-6 with TRBJ1-2; 11 bases agree with TRBD1. With 4 bases clipped from V and 7 bases from J, the junction kept 3 bases outside the gene matches. Looked up from germline, CDR1 is SGHDT and CDR2 is YYEEEE. The CDR3 has 13 residues. The CDR3 bases are TGTGCCAGCAGCCCGGACAGGGGGCTTGGCTACACCTTC. As protein: CASSPDRGLGYTF.

The chain combines TRBV5-1 with TRBJ1-6, with TRBD1 matching 7 bases. Germline assignment: CDR1 SGHRS and CDR2 YFSETQ. The trim removed 4 bases at V and 9 bases at J, leaving 13 bases unmatched. The CDR3 extends over 16 amino acids. This chain's CDR3 is CASSGGQTRSGSPLHF. CDR3 nucleotide sequence: TGCGCCAGCAGCGGGGGACAGACGAGGTCTGGTTCACCCCTCCACTTT.